The text below deals with one TCR beta chain. The antigen is not known. The junction differs from germline at one of its ends, possibly a read error. The V gene's germline CDR1 is SEHNR and CDR2 FQNEAQ (reference sequence). This CDR3 region has 12 residues. This sample was included in a study of cytomegalovirus exposure and HLA in healthy donors. This PCR relied on a set of 60 Vbeta primers and 13 Jbeta primers. Generated by immunoSEQ multiplex PCR, the TCRdb table keeps only in-frame clones and is missing some. The table records about 100,000 clones, around 84% of them present only once. Findings and caveats of the study: It is likely that the observed cluster of highly shared sequence variants was a sequencing artifact. Despite most TCR sequences being rare, some public TCRs occurred in many donors. Published work reported that the classifier diagnosed cytomegalovirus status with high specificity and sensitivity. In a later analysis, TCR association rates varied by HLA locus: DRB1 most, HLA-C fewest.

The specimen sequenced was PBMCs. The gene calls are TRBV7-9 and TRBJ2-3, with D perhaps TRBD2 (5 bases). This clonotype originated in a woman aged 18-29 years in good health and CMV-seronegative. For the CDR3, the DNA is TGTTCCAGCAGCTTATGGGAGGATACGCAGTATTTT. This encodes CSSSLWEDTQYF.